A selection of T cell receptor beta chains follows, all from one sample in a study of cytomegalovirus exposure and HLA in healthy donors. The data were produced by immunoSEQ multiplex PCR, yet TCRdb's version contains in-frame clones alone and is incomplete. The sample has around 120,000 clones, approximately 80% seen once; the top ten hold less than 0.25%. The sample comprised PBMCs. All receptors derive from a man aged 45-60 years in good health and CMV-seronegative. Both conserved end residues are part of each CDR3. A D gene is named only where the DNA matches it firmly. Rows give clone size only sometimes, using once, few, many, or a class for an expanded clone.

TRBV6-1	TRBJ2-7	-	-	CASSARLLASYEQYF	TGTGCCAGCAGTGCCAGGTTATTGGCATCCTACGAGCAGTACTTC
TRBV7-2	TRBJ2-7	TRBD1	-	CASSPTGTGIYEQYF	TGTGCCAGCAGCCCCACCGGGACAGGGATCTACGAGCAGTACTTC
TRBV5-5	TRBJ2-7	-	-	CASSSRGSYEQYF	TGTGCCAGCAGCTCCCGGGGCTCCTACGAGCAGTACTTC
TRBV7-2	TRBJ1-2	TRBD1	once	CASSFGQGNYGYTF	TGTGCCAGCAGCTTCGGACAGGGAAACTATGGCTACACCTTC
TRBV30	TRBJ1-1	TRBD1	-	CAWGGQTNTEAFF	TGTGCCTGGGGGGGACAGACGAACACTGAAGCTTTCTTT
TRBV15	TRBJ2-5	TRBD1	-	CATSRDRGSETQYF	TGTGCCACCAGCCGTGACAGGGGCTCGGAGACCCAGTACTTC
TRBV29-1	TRBJ2-5	-	-	CSVDRVGETQYF	TGCAGCGTTGACAGGGTCGGGGAGACCCAGTACTTC
TRBV7-9	TRBJ2-3	-	few	CASSLGSGSTDTQYF	TGTGCCAGCAGCTTAGGTAGCGGTAGCACAGATACGCAGTATTTT
TRBV30	TRBJ1-5	-	-	CAWSAGGSHQPQHF	TGTGCCTGGAGTGCTGGAGGTTCCCATCAGCCCCAGCATTTT
TRBV2	TRBJ2-7	TRBD1	-	CASSEYRGEQYF	TGTGCCAGCAGTGAGTACAGGGGCGAGCAGTACTTC
TRBV5-6	TRBJ2-2	TRBD1	few	CASRFTGAGELFF	TGTGCCAGCAGATTCACAGGGGCCGGGGAGCTGTTTTTT
TRBV6-5	TRBJ1-5	TRBD1	-	CASSRDRELKPQHF	TGTGCCAGCAGCCGGGACAGGGAGTTGAAGCCCCAGCATTTT
TRBV5-1	TRBJ2-1	TRBD2	-	CASSRVSGGASEQFF	TGCGCCAGCAGCCGGGTTAGCGGGGGGGCATCTGAGCAGTTCTTC
TRBV7-2	TRBJ2-7	-	-	CASSPEAALSYEQYF	TGTGCCAGCAGCCCAGAGGCGGCCCTCTCCTACGAGCAGTACTTC